Below are 25 T cell receptor beta chains sequenced from a single sample in a study of cytomegalovirus exposure and HLA in healthy donors (dated by TCRdb to about 2017). The receptor library was made with the immunoSEQ multiplex PCR assay. A mixture of 60 forward primers for TCR Vbeta segments and 13 reverse primers for TCR Jbeta segments was used in the multiplex PCR. Not all clones reach the TCRdb copy of this immuneACCESS table, which keeps in-frame sequences only. Checked studies attribute under half of the gap to unresolved V genes and leave the rest unexplained. The sample table lists some 56,000 clones, roughly 53% of them with a count of one. Roughly 12% of the sample lies in the top ten. The sample taken for sequencing was PBMCs. Source of these receptors: a human donor in good health.

This clone was observed a single time. The chain joins TRBV5-4 to TRBJ1-1; TRBD1 might be the D (5 bases). Trimming took 2 bases from V and 5 from J, leaving 13 bases between them. Germline-derived CDR1 and CDR2 are SGHNT and YYREEE (reference sequence). The CDR3 runs 14 residues. CDR3 sequence reads: CASSLQSRGTEAFF. CDR3 coding DNA: TGTGCCAGCAGCTTACAATCCCGGGGGACTGAAGCTTTCTTT. Full variable domain (rest looked up from reference TRBV5-4 and TRBJ1-1): ETGVTQSPTHLIKTRGQQVTLRCSSQSGHNTVSWYQQALGQGPQFIFQYYREEENGRGNFPPRFSGLQFPNYSSELNVNALELDDSALYLCASSLQSRGTEAFFGQGTRLTVV.

J is TRBJ2-2 and V is TRBV7-2, with D perhaps TRBD2 (6 bases). V lost 0 bases, J lost 7 bases, and 9 bases lay in between. Per the germline V gene, CDR1 is SGHTA and CDR2 is FQGNSA. CDR3 length equals 14 residues. CDR3 sequence (DNA): TGTGCCAGCAGCTTAGCGGGACTTAACGGGGAGCTGTTTTTT. Its translation: CASSLAGLNGELFF.

The J gene is TRBJ2-4, the V gene TRBV13; D is perhaps TRBD2 (5 bases). The length of the CDR3 is 15 residues. CDR1 is PRHDT and CDR2 is FYEKMQ in the germline V gene (reference sequence). Trimming removed 4 bases at V and 3 bases at J, with 13 bases between. For the CDR3, the DNA is TGTGCCAGCAGCTCTCGCCACGGGAACAAAAACATTCAGTACTTC. Translating it yields CASSSRHGNKNIQYF.

The V call is TRBV5-8, the J call TRBJ2-2, with TRBD1 matching 9 bases. Germline trimming cut 5 bases from V and 5 bases from J; bases unmatched to any gene: 4. This CDR3 is built from 14 residues. The germline V gene encodes CDR1 SGHTS and CDR2 YDEGEE. The CDR3 loop reads CASRLTGGTGELFF. The CDR3 nucleotides read TGTGCCAGCAGACTGACAGGGGGAACCGGGGAGCTGTTTTTT.

This clone was seen at least ten times. V gene TRBV4-3 combines with J gene TRBJ2-7; TRBD2 might be the D (6 bases). Trimming pared 4 bases from V and 4 bases from J, leaving 14 bases between. The V gene's germline CDR1 is LGHNA and CDR2 YSLEER. The CDR3 covers 14 residues. The CDR3 DNA follows: TGCGCCAGCAGCCGTACCTTGGGGGGATACGAGCAGTACTTC. Translation gives CASSRTLGGYEQYF.

The gene calls are TRBV5-1 and TRBJ1-1; 7 bases agree with TRBD1. The CDR3 contains 15 residues. Per germline, CDR1 SGHRS and CDR2 YFSETQ. Trimming cost V 6 bases and J 1 base; bases outside gene matches: 9. CDR3 residues: CASNPTGRSNTEAFF. The DNA of the CDR3 is TGCGCCAGCAACCCGACAGGGCGATCGAACACTGAAGCTTTCTTT.

This clone was detected only a few times. This chain connects TRBV5-6 to TRBJ1-3; D possibly corresponds to TRBD1 (5 bases). With 5 bases removed from V and 1 base from J, the gap between germline ends came to 10 bases. The germline V gene has CDR1 SGHDT and CDR2 YYEEEE. CDR3 size: 14 residues. As DNA, the CDR3 is TGTGCCAGCAGGATGGGGGGGTCTGGAAACACCATATATTTT. Its protein product is CASRMGGSGNTIYF.

The genes are TRBV5-1 and TRBJ1-3; a possible D gene is TRBD1 (5 bases). The CDR3 consists of 15 residues. V dropped 0 bases and J dropped 0 bases, with 7 bases sitting between them. Germline V gives CDR1 SGHRS, CDR2 YFSETQ. This chain's CDR3 is CASSLAGGSGNTIYF. The CDR3 nucleotides are TGCGCCAGCAGCTTGGCCGGGGGCTCTGGAAACACCATATATTTT.

This clone was seen a handful of times. The chain joins TRBV2 to TRBJ2-1, with 7 bases aligning to TRBD1. The CDR3 has 13 amino acids. V was clipped by 10 bases and J by 2 bases; unmatched bases: 5. CDR1 and CDR2 from the germline V gene are SNHLY and FYNNEI. CDR3 in amino acids: CATGQETYNEQFF. In nucleotides, the CDR3 is TGTGCCACCGGACAGGAGACCTACAATGAGCAGTTCTTC.

The chain has TRBV11-2 and TRBJ2-1, with D possibly matching TRBD2 (7 bases). Looked up from germline, CDR1 is SGHAT and CDR2 is FQNNGV. Trimming took 5 bases from V and 8 from J, leaving 19 bases between them. The CDR3 runs 15 residues. The CDR3 here is CASSPRGGRGHEQFF. The CDR3 DNA is TGTGCCAGCAGCCCGAGGGGGGGGAGGGGCCATGAGCAGTTCTTC. Based on the CDR3 plus reference TRBV11-2 and TRBJ2-1, the full variable domain is EAGVAQSPRYKIIEKRQSVAFWCNPISGHATLYWYQQILGQGPKLLIQFQNNGVVDDSQLPKDRFSAERLKGVDSTLKIQPAKLEDSAVYLCASSPRGGRGHEQFFGPGTRLTVL.

The V gene is TRBV4-2, the J gene TRBJ2-6; maybe TRBD1 (5 bases). Germline lookup yields CDR1 LGHNA and CDR2 YNFKEQ. V lost 0 bases and J 2 bases, leaving 8 bases between the germline ends. The CDR3 runs to 16 residues. The CDR3 region is CASSQELGAGANVLTF. CDR3 nucleotide sequence: TGTGCCAGCAGCCAAGAGTTAGGGGCTGGGGCCAACGTCCTGACTTTC.

The chain has TRBV7-8 and TRBJ2-5, with 13 bases matching TRBD2. The V gene end was trimmed by 5 bases and the J gene end by 5 bases; junction bases not matched to a gene: 8. The CDR3 sequence is 16 residues long. CDR1 and CDR2 from the germline V gene are SGHVS and FQNEAQ. The CDR3 bases are TGTGCCAGCAGCGCACTAGCGGGGGGGCCAGGGGAGACCCAGTACTTC. Protein: CASSALAGGPGETQYF.

The CDR3 region is CASSLGTGASNEKLFF. The CDR3 DNA sequence: TGCGCCAGCAGCCTCGGGACAGGGGCCTCTAATGAAAAACTGTTTTTT. This sequence joins TRBV5-1 and TRBJ1-4, with 10 nucleotides matching TRBD1. Per germline, CDR1 SGHRS and CDR2 YFSETQ. Germline trimming cut 4 bases from V and 3 bases from J; bases unmatched to any gene: 6. This CDR3 is 16 amino acids long. Full variable domain (outside the CDR3, taken from reference TRBV5-1 and TRBJ1-4): KAGVTQTPRYLIKTRGQQVTLSCSPISGHRSVSWYQQTPGQGLQFLFEYFSETQRNKGNFPGRFSGRQFSNSRSEMNVSTLELGDSALYLCASSLGTGASNEKLFFGSGTQLSVL.

The chain uses TRBV1 and TRBJ1-5; TRBD1, the table's D call, lacks a check against the DNA. TRBV1 has pseudogene status. The CDR3 consists of 19 residues. This CDR3 reads CTSSHYSKTGAPTNQPQHF. CDR3 in DNA: TGCACCAGCAGCCACTATTCTAAAACAGGGGCCCCAACTAATCAGCCCCAGCATTTT.

The chain recombines TRBV4-1 with TRBJ1-3; D is possibly TRBD1 (6 bases). Deletions cut 1 base from V and 1 base from J, with 20 bases between. The CDR3 covers 19 residues. Germline V gene data show CDR1 as MGHRA and CDR2 as YSYEKL. The CDR3 nucleotides are TGCGCCAGCAGCCAAGCCTTTAGACAGGTCGGCGGGTCTGGAAACACCATATATTTT. Translated, it gives CASSQAFRQVGGSGNTIYF.

Comment on this clone: This CDR3 is also generated by other DNA sequences in the sample. The gene calls are TRBV7-2 and TRBJ2-7; 7 positions match TRBD2. With 4 bases clipped from V and 3 bases from J, the junction kept 3 bases outside the gene matches. Germline CDR1 and CDR2: SGHTA and FQGNSA. The CDR3 loop spans 13 amino acids. CDR3 loop: CASSSASGYEQYF. As DNA, the CDR3 is TGTGCCAGCAGCTCCGCTAGCGGCTACGAGCAGTACTTC.

This clone appeared a few times. At one end, the junction sequence differs from germline, possibly due to a read error. This chain links TRBV7-7 with TRBJ1-5; D call uncertain. Germline V gene sequence: CDR1 SSHAT, CDR2 FNYEAQ (reference sequence). There are 13 residues in the CDR3. In nucleotides, the CDR3 is TGTGCTAGCAGCCTAGATCTAAATCAGCCCCAGCATTTT. Translated, it gives CASSLDLNQPQHF.

This clone was seen only a few times. The identical CDR3 is also encoded by other nucleotide sequences in the sample. The V call is TRBV4-1, the J call TRBJ1-2; D call uncertain. V dropped 0 bases and J dropped 2 bases, with 10 bases sitting between them. This CDR3 has 15 residues. Germline CDR1 and CDR2: MGHRA and YSYEKL. This CDR3 reads CASSQEGGRNYGYTF. CDR3 nucleotide sequence: TGCGCCAGCAGCCAAGAGGGAGGGCGGAACTATGGCTACACCTTC.

The V gene is TRBV7-3, the J gene TRBJ1-1; tentative D call: TRBD1 (5 bases). Germline CDR1 and CDR2: SGHTA and FQGTGA. This CDR3 has 13 residues. V was cut by 5 bases and J by 8 bases, with 15 bases left in between. Here the CDR3 DNA reads TGTGCCAGCAGCCTCCAGGGTAGGCGAGAAGCTTTCTTT. Translated, it gives CASSLQGRREAFF.

This clone was seen a handful of times. The chain couples TRBV15 to TRBJ2-7, with 8 bases aligning to TRBD1. Trimming removed 4 bases from V and 1 base from J; junction bases left unmatched: 12. The CDR3 sequence is 17 residues long. Germline V CDR1 and CDR2: LNHNV, YYDKDF (reference sequence). CDR3 loop: CATSKEAGTGNSYEQYF. CDR3 DNA: TGTGCCACCAGCAAAGAGGCCGGGACAGGAAATTCCTACGAGCAGTACTTC. Combining the CDR3 with reference TRBV15 and TRBJ2-7 gives the whole variable domain DAMVIQNPRYQVTQFGKPVTLSCSQTLNHNVMYWYQQKSSQAPKLLFHYYDKDFNNEADTPDNFQSRRPNTSFCFLDIRSPGLGDTAMYLCATSKEAGTGNSYEQYFGPGTRLTVT.

This clone was seen only once. This chain joins TRBV6-5 and TRBJ2-7, with a weak D call TRBD2 (6 bases). The CDR3 is 13 amino acids. CDR1 is MNHEY and CDR2 is SVGAGI in the germline V gene. V lost 2 bases and J 5 bases, leaving 10 bases between the germline ends. The CDR3 sequence is CASSYDGGNEQYF. In nucleotides, the CDR3 is TGTGCCAGCAGTTACGATGGGGGGAACGAGCAGTACTTC.

With respect to this clone: In the same sample, other DNA sequences code for this CDR3. The genes are TRBV4-1 and TRBJ1-2; the match to TRBD1 covers 9 bases. Trimming removed 0 bases from V and 2 bases from J; junction bases left unmatched: 1. The CDR3 is 15 residues long. Per germline, CDR1 MGHRA and CDR2 YSYEKL. CDR3 sequence: CASSQEDRGNYGYTF. The CDR3 coding sequence is TGCGCCAGCAGCCAAGAGGACAGGGGAAACTATGGCTACACCTTC.

J is TRBJ2-7 and V is TRBV18; D unclear. Trimming removed 1 base from V and 5 bases from J, with 3 bases in between. Germline lookup yields CDR1 KGHSH and CDR2 LQKENI. The CDR3 loop spans 11 amino acids. CDR3 nucleotide sequence: TGTGCCAGCTCACCACTAGACGAGCAGTACTTC. Protein product: CASSPLDEQYF.

The chain employs TRBV30 and TRBJ1-1; maybe TRBD1 (5 bases). The CDR3 has 11 residues. Germline-derived CDR1 and CDR2 are GTSNPN and SVGIG (reference sequence). V lost 3 bases to trimming and J lost 6 bases, with 8 bases between them. CDR3 amino acids: CAWSPGSEAFF. The CDR3 nucleotides read TGTGCCTGGAGCCCAGGGTCTGAAGCTTTCTTT. The variable domain in full, completed from reference TRBV30 and TRBJ1-1, reads SQTIHQWPATLVQPVGSPLSLECTVEGTSNPNLYWYRQAAGRGLQLLFYSVGIGQISSEVPQNLSASRPQDRQFILSSKKLLLSDSGFYLCAWSPGSEAFFGQGTRLTVV.

V and J are TRBV7-2 and TRBJ2-2; weak D call: TRBD1 (5 bases). Trimming took 5 bases from V and 5 from J, leaving 21 bases between them. In germline, CDR1 is SGHTA, CDR2 FQGNSA. There are 17 residues in the CDR3. The CDR3 region is CASSAYPFAAGTGELFF. In DNA, the CDR3 is TGTGCCAGCAGCGCTTACCCCTTCGCGGCAGGGACCGGGGAGCTGTTTTTT.